Sequencing of this T cell receptor beta chain was carried out in a study of T cells in Graves' hyperthyroidism and ophthalmopathy. Using RNA transcripts as the source, TCR beta CDR3 regions were amplified. First-round RT-PCR targeting the TCR CDR3 was performed with the HTBI primer set. In TCRdb, the multiplex PCR reads were re-called with MiXCR into one record per CDR3 protein. In the table there are 130,000 to 150,000 distinct CDR3 sequences, less than 25% of which are singletons. This clonotype has just a few counts. There are 16 residues in the CDR3. In germline, CDR1 is SGHDN, CDR2 FVKESK. J lost 0 bases, V lost 4 bases, and 4 bases had no gene match.

The J gene is TRBJ2-2, the V gene TRBV14, with 8 bases that match TRBD2. The source material was blood. This TCR was sampled from a woman in her 50s with Graves' hyperthyroidism that later progressed to Graves' ophthalmopathy. The CDR3 loop reads CASSPLAGSNTGELFF. For the CDR3, the DNA is TGTGCCAGCAGCCCCTTAGCGGGATCGAACACCGGGGAGCTGTTTTTT.